Following are 7 T cell receptor beta chains from one sample sequenced in a study of neurological immune-mediated disorders. TCRdb used MiXCR to reprocess the 5' RACE reads, holding one entry per CDR3 protein. Of tens of thousands of distinct CDR3 sequences in the sample, 4% to 5.5% were seen once. The specimen was CD4+ T cells from blood. Receptors were obtained from a man aged 18 to 30 in good health.

This clonotype has a count of ten or more. The gene calls are TRBV29-1 and TRBJ2-1, with D tentatively TRBD2 (6 bases). The CDR3 length is 14 residues. Germline V gives CDR1 SQVTM, CDR2 ANQGSEA. The V and J ends lost 7 bases and 5 bases respectively, with 18 bases between them. The CDR3 reads CSARDGGDNNEQFF. In nucleotides, the CDR3 is TGCAGCGCCCGTGACGGCGGGGATAACAATGAGCAGTTCTTC.

This clonotype occurred many times. V gene TRBV19 combines with J gene TRBJ1-1; no clear D gene. V was clipped by 6 bases and J by 0 bases, with 8 bases between them. The CDR3 consists of 13 residues. Per the germline V gene, CDR1 is LNHDA and CDR2 is SQIVND (reference sequence). This CDR3 is CASSLLMNTEAFF. The CDR3 DNA sequence: TGTGCCAGTAGCCTCTTGATGAACACTGAAGCTTTCTTT.

This clonotype was recorded at least ten times. The CDR3 reads CASNRVEGIKPQHF. CDR3 nucleotide sequence: TGTGCCAGTAACAGGGTGGAAGGTATCAAGCCCCAGCATTTT. The genes are TRBV6-2 or TRBV6-3 and TRBJ1-5; TRBD1 might be the D (6 bases). CDR3 length: 14 residues. CDR1 is MNHEY, CDR2 SVGEGT, per germline. V dropped 9 bases and J dropped 8 bases, with 20 bases sitting between them.

This clonotype came up many times. The rearrangement links TRBV30 to TRBJ2-2, with D possibly TRBD2 on 6 matching bases. Germline V CDR1 and CDR2: GTSNPN, SVGIG (reference sequence). V shed 0 bases and J shed 5 bases, with 22 bases lying between them. The CDR3 spans 18 residues. The chain's CDR3 is CAWSVTTLGSGRTGELFF. The CDR3 DNA is TGTGCCTGGAGTGTAACCACCTTGGGCTCCGGGAGAACCGGGGAGCTGTTTTTT. Complete variable domain (other parts from reference TRBV30 and TRBJ2-2): SQTIHQWPATLVQPVGSPLSLECTVEGTSNPNLYWYRQAAGRGLQLLFYSVGIGQISSEVPQNLSASRPQDRQFILSSKKLLLSDSGFYLCAWSVTTLGSGRTGELFFGEGSRLTVL.

This chain links TRBV18 with TRBJ1-2, with a possible D match to TRBD1 (6 bases). Per the germline V gene, CDR1 is KGHSH and CDR2 is LQKENI. The CDR3 is 15 residues long. The ends were cut back, 4 bases at V and 3 bases at J, with 15 bases in the middle. CDR3 residues: CASSQGVGGYYGYTF. CDR3 DNA: TGTGCCAGCTCACAGGGGGTCGGCGGATACTATGGCTACACCTTC.

This clonotype was counted at least ten times. J is TRBJ1-2 and V is TRBV9; 8 bases match TRBD1. Germline CDR1 reads SGDLS; CDR2 reads YYNGEE. The junction had 8 bases not matched to a gene; V was cut back by 2 bases and J by 8 bases. The CDR3 extends over 14 amino acids. CDR3 nucleotide sequence: TGTGCCAGCAGCGTCAATGCAGGGGGCGAGGGCTACACCTTC. As protein: CASSVNAGGEGYTF. The full variable domain, completed using reference TRBV9 and TRBJ1-2, is DSGVTQTPKHLITATGQRVTLRCSPRSGDLSVYWYQQSLDQGLQFLIQYYNGEERAKGNILERFSAQQFPDLHSELNLSSLELGDSALYFCASSVNAGGEGYTFGSGTRLTVV.

This clonotype was detected ten times or more. The CDR3 DNA sequence: TGTGCCAGCGGGACAGGGTTGAATGAGCAGTTCTTC. Translating gives CASGTGLNEQFF. The chain couples TRBV2 to TRBJ2-1; TRBD1 matches at 9 bases. The CDR3 sequence is 12 residues long. The germline V gene has CDR1 SNHLY and CDR2 FYNNEI. J lost 7 bases, V lost 8 bases, and 3 bases had no gene match.